This TCR beta chain was retrieved from a study of blood T cell repertoires in COVID-19. The protocol was immunoSEQ multiplex PCR, while the TCRdb copy is restricted to in-frame clones and leaves out a portion. The table has 80,000 to 100,000 clones, about 90% seen once. V shed 1 base and J shed 4 bases, with 7 bases lying between them. Germline V gene data show CDR1 as SGHTA and CDR2 as FQGNSA. This CDR3 comprises 13 residues. The sequence came from a man aged 50 to 60 with COVID-19, enrolled during active disease. The sequencing input was peripheral blood. The chain couples TRBV7-2 to TRBJ1-1; D ambiguous. CDR3 DNA sequence: TGTGCCAGCAGCTTAGTGGAGGGCACTGAAGCTTTCTTT. This gives the protein CASSLVEGTEAFF.